The 8 T cell receptor beta chains below were found in one sample sequenced in a study of blood T cell repertoires in COVID-19 (dated by TCRdb to the early 2020s). The library came from the immunoSEQ multiplex PCR assay. TCRdb retrieved this table from immuneACCESS and kept in-frame rearrangements only. Not all clones are present; in checked studies, unresolved V genes account for under half, and no reason is known for the remainder. Here the sample has around 240,000 clones; 70% to 90% occur a single time. About 1% of the sample lies in the top ten. The sample consisted of peripheral blood. The source of these receptors is a man aged 35 to 55 with acute or convalescent COVID-19.

This chain connects TRBV9 to TRBJ2-2, with D possibly TRBD1 on 6 matching bases. Per the germline V gene, CDR1 is SGDLS and CDR2 is YYNGEE. The CDR3 loop spans 16 amino acids. The ends were cut back, 4 bases at V and 6 bases at J, with 19 bases in the middle. CDR3 nucleotide sequence: TGTGCCAGCAGCTCTCGACGCCCGACAGGTGCCGGGGAGCTGTTTTTT. This sequence encodes CASSSRRPTGAGELFF.

The genes are TRBV6-1 and TRBJ2-7; D unresolved. This CDR3 is built from 14 residues. Germline V lookup: CDR1 MNHNS, CDR2 SASEGT. Trimming removed 1 base at V and 3 bases at J, with 10 bases between. The CDR3 sequence: CASSEVMHFYEQYF. CDR3 nucleotides: TGTGCCAGCAGTGAAGTCATGCACTTCTACGAGCAGTACTTC.

The rearrangement links TRBV30 to TRBJ2-5, with a tentative D call TRBD2 (6 bases). There are 13 residues in the CDR3. From germline, CDR1 is GTSNPN and CDR2 SVGIG (reference sequence). The V and J ends lost 2 bases and 1 base respectively, with 8 bases between them. CDR3 loop: CAWSRGTQETQYF. The CDR3 coding sequence is TGTGCCTGGAGTCGGGGGACCCAAGAGACCCAGTACTTC.

This chain connects TRBV9 to TRBJ2-5, with TRBD1 matching over 10 bases. Unmatched junction bases numbered 4, after V lost 3 bases and J lost 5 bases. In germline, CDR1 is SGDLS, CDR2 YYNGEE. The CDR3 extends over 14 amino acids. CDR3 amino acids: CASSGDRGGETQYF. CDR3 in DNA: TGTGCCAGCAGCGGGGACAGGGGAGGGGAGACCCAGTACTTC.

The CDR3 nucleotides read TGTGCCAGTAGTCCCGGACAGCATGCCCCCTATGGCTACACCTTC. The encoded protein is CASSPGQHAPYGYTF. The chain has TRBV19 and TRBJ1-2, with D maybe TRBD1 (6 bases). Trimming took 5 bases from V and 4 from J, leaving 17 bases between them. Germline V gives CDR1 LNHDA, CDR2 SQIVND (reference sequence). The CDR3 spans 15 residues.

This rearrangement joins TRBV10-3 to TRBJ2-2; possibly TRBD2 for D (6 bases). CDR1 ENHRY and CDR2 SYGVKD come from the germline V gene. The CDR3 has 14 residues. V was shortened by 7 bases and J by 3 bases, with 12 bases between the two germline ends. The CDR3 is CAINTGLDTGELFF. The DNA of the CDR3 is TGTGCCATCAACACGGGACTTGACACCGGGGAGCTGTTTTTT.

The V gene is TRBV5-1, the J gene TRBJ1-2; tentatively, D is TRBD1 (5 bases). CDR3 length: 14 amino acids. Germline CDR1 is SGHRS and CDR2 is YFSETQ. Trimming stripped 0 bases from V and 2 bases from J, with 8 bases between. CDR3 residues: CASSLAGQNYGYTF. The CDR3 DNA reads as TGCGCCAGCAGCTTGGCAGGGCAGAACTATGGCTACACCTTC.

The chain employs TRBV19 and TRBJ2-1; D is perhaps TRBD2 (7 bases). Deletions cut 3 bases from V and 3 bases from J, with 12 bases between. This CDR3 spans 15 amino acids. Germline CDR1 reads LNHDA; CDR2 reads SQIVND (reference sequence). CDR3 protein: CASSIGGGYYNEQFF. For the CDR3, the DNA is TGTGCCAGTAGTATTGGGGGGGGCTACTACAATGAGCAGTTCTTC.